The subject of this entry is one TCR beta chain. This sample is drawn from a study of blood T cell repertoires in COVID-19. Background on the study: COVID-19 samples from acute and convalescent phases originated in the United States, Italy and Spain. Sample material is recorded as cDNA or gDNA derived from T cells, B-cell-depleted T cells, or PBMCs.

The length of the CDR3 is 13 residues. The V end lost 3 bases, the J end lost 5 bases, and 11 bases lay between the germline ends. Germline values: CDR1 SNHLY, CDR2 FYNNEI. Participants were placed into cohorts based on the clinical history they reported. Original methodology: Amplified reference gene primers provided the basis for estimating nucleated cell counts. Sequencing used immunoSEQ multiplex PCR; TCRdb keeps in-frame clones, though not all of them. The V and J calls and the clone size are those of that table, but D and trimming were determined from the DNA. The sample holds hundreds of thousands of clones, about 87% seen once.

This sequence joins TRBV2 and TRBJ2-7; weak D call: TRBD1 (5 bases). This receptor was identified in a woman aged 45-60 years who had recovered from COVID-19. Sequenced sample: PBMCs or T cells enriched from blood (not recorded which). CDR3 loop: CASSEGRVHEQYF. The CDR3 DNA sequence: TGTGCCAGCAGTGAGGGCAGGGTCCACGAGCAGTACTTC.